The subject of this entry is one TCR beta chain. These data originate in a study of blood T cell repertoires in COVID-19. This CDR3 has 13 residues. Germline CDR1 is SGHTA and CDR2 is FQGTGA. V trimming: 6 bases; J trimming: 5 bases; junction bases outside the gene matches: 4. Data came from immunoSEQ multiplex PCR; TCRdb stores just in-frame clones and leaves some out. The table has 250,000 to 350,000 clones, about 82% seen once. This chain links TRBV7-3 with TRBJ2-3, with TRBD2 matching 8 bases. The clonotype originates from a woman aged 45-60 years with active or convalescent COVID-19. Sequencing was done on a sample of peripheral blood. The CDR3 reads CASSYLAGDTQYF. DNA of the CDR3: TGTGCCAGCAGTTACCTAGCGGGAGATACGCAGTATTTT.